The clone carrying this TCR beta chain is categorized as medium-sized (0.01 to 0.1%). The CDR3 has 16 residues. CDR1 is SGHAT and CDR2 is FQNNGV in the germline V gene. V lost 5 bases, J lost 1 base, and 17 bases lay in between. The data derive from a study of T-cell reconstitution after alpha-beta-depleted transplantation in children. A library of TCRbeta sequences, prepared with unique molecular identifiers, was generated. TCRdb reprocessed the PCR reads with MiXCR, giving one entry per CDR3 protein. The sample records 200,000 to 300,000 distinct CDR3 sequences, around 12% being singletons. The chain links TRBV11-2 to TRBJ2-5, with no clear D. The TCR comes from a human donor who donated a stem cell graft to a child with acute lymphoblastic leukemia. Sample: PBMCs from the stem cell graft donor, taken from the stem cell graft. The CDR3 reads CASSPGNTPFQETQYF. As DNA, the CDR3 is TGTGCCAGCAGCCCCGGTAACACCCCCTTCCAAGAGACCCAGTACTTC.